One and the same sample provided the 9 T cell receptor beta chains below, sequenced in a study of blood T cell repertoires in COVID-19. Measured with immunoSEQ multiplex PCR; TCRdb has only the in-frame clones, and not every one. Of about 68,000 clones in the sample, 80% to 90% are singletons; the top ten hold 1.4%. Sequencing used peripheral blood. The origin of the receptors is a woman in her sixties or seventies with acute or convalescent COVID-19.

The chain employs TRBV7-2 and TRBJ2-3; 7 nucleotides agree with TRBD1. The CDR3 spans 16 residues. Germline V gives CDR1 SGHTA, CDR2 FQGNSA. V lost 5 bases to trimming and J lost 1 base; unmatched junction nucleotides: 9. The CDR3: CASSPQGVVRTDTQYF. CDR3 in DNA: TGTGCCAGCAGCCCTCAGGGGGTGGTACGCACAGATACGCAGTATTTT.

This clone was observed once. The gene calls are TRBV5-1 and TRBJ1-4; the D is unclear. V lost 0 bases and J lost 3, with 9 bases in between. Per the germline V gene, CDR1 is SGHRS and CDR2 is YFSETQ. The CDR3 contains 15 residues. The DNA of the CDR3 is TGCGCCAGCAGCTTGGTCCCCCAGTCTAATGAAAAACTGTTTTTT. Residues: CASSLVPQSNEKLFF.

The J gene is TRBJ2-3, the V gene TRBV3-1 (or the pseudogene TRBV3-2); 12 bases match TRBD2. The germline V gene has CDR1 LGHDT and CDR2 YNNKEL (reference sequence). V shed 3 bases and J 0 bases; nucleotides not matched to a gene: 4. This CDR3 has 17 amino acids. This chain's CDR3 is CASSHSTSGRSTDTQYF. Written as DNA, the CDR3 is TGTGCCAGCAGCCACTCGACTAGCGGGAGAAGCACAGATACGCAGTATTTT.

The chain couples TRBV18 to TRBJ1-5; 11 bases line up with TRBD1. Germline lookup yields CDR1 KGHSH and CDR2 LQKENI. The CDR3 runs to 15 residues. Trimming removed 2 bases from V and 6 bases from J; junction bases left unmatched: 3. CDR3 coding DNA: TGTGCCAGCTCACCAGGGGACAGGGGGACTCAGCCCCAGCATTTT. Protein product: CASSPGDRGTQPQHF. The variable domain in full, with the rest retrieved from reference TRBV18 and TRBJ1-5, is NAGVMQNPRHLVRRRGQEARLRCSPMKGHSHVYWYRQLPEEGLKFMVYLQKENIIDESGMPKERFSAEFPKEGPSILRIQQVVRGDSAAYFCASSPGDRGTQPQHFGDGTRLSIL.

The rearrangement uses TRBV6-5 and TRBJ1-1; D gene ambiguous. The ends were cut back, 10 bases at V and 4 bases at J, with 16 bases in the middle. Germline V gives CDR1 MNHEY, CDR2 SVGAGI. This CDR3 is 13 amino acids long. The CDR3 bases are TGTGCCACCCCGGTGGAAGGAGGCACTGAAGCTTTCTTT. As protein: CATPVEGGTEAFF.

This chain connects TRBV6-1 to TRBJ1-5; 7 nucleotides agree with TRBD1. The CDR3 extends over 20 amino acids. In germline, CDR1 is MNHNS, CDR2 SASEGT. With 0 bases clipped from V and 1 base from J, the junction kept 15 bases outside the gene matches. DNA for the CDR3: TGTGCCAGCAGTGAAGCAGAGGGGGCGAGGGGTCTGTACAGCAATCAGCCCCAGCATTTT. This codes for CASSEAEGARGLYSNQPQHF.

The chain couples TRBV5-1 to TRBJ2-2, with D unclear. The V gene lost 1 base and the J gene lost 6 bases, with 10 bases spanning the gap. The CDR3 is made up of 14 amino acids. Germline V gene sequence: CDR1 SGHRS, CDR2 YFSETQ. CDR3: CASSLLGNAGELFF. The DNA for the CDR3 is TGCGCCAGCAGCTTGCTAGGAAACGCCGGGGAGCTGTTTTTT. Variable domain in full (rest from reference TRBV5-1 and TRBJ2-2): KAGVTQTPRYLIKTRGQQVTLSCSPISGHRSVSWYQQTPGQGLQFLFEYFSETQRNKGNFPGRFSGRQFSNSRSEMNVSTLELGDSALYLCASSLLGNAGELFFGEGSRLTVL.

The V gene is TRBV5-1, the J gene TRBJ2-3; D ambiguous. The CDR3 sequence is 14 residues long. The V end was cut by 0 bases, the J end by 3 bases, with 8 bases between. Germline V lookup: CDR1 SGHRS, CDR2 YFSETQ. CDR3 loop: CASSLGGLTDTQYF. CDR3 coding DNA: TGCGCCAGCAGCTTGGGCGGCCTTACAGATACGCAGTATTTT.

The chain employs TRBV7-2 and TRBJ2-1; maybe TRBD2 (6 bases). Germline-derived CDR1 and CDR2 are SGHTA and FQGNSA. This CDR3 has 13 amino acids. Trimming cost V 5 bases and J 7 bases, with 12 bases left between them. As DNA, the CDR3 is TGTGCCAGCAGCCCGGGGACTCAGAATGAGCAGTTCTTC. It codes for CASSPGTQNEQFF.